This passage covers 6 T cell receptor beta chains from one sample sequenced in a study of breast tumors, draining lymph nodes, adjacent tissues. Breast cancer patients provided tissue from their axillary draining lymph nodes. Each CDR3 protein gets one entry after TCRdb re-called the multiplex PCR reads with MiXCR. The sample carries fewer than 200,000 distinct CDR3 sequences, 25% to 40% recorded once. Sample: axillary lymph node tissue. All receptors come from a female donor with breast cancer. Some clones in this sample may be carry-over from other donors' samples.

The chain is built from TRBV15 and TRBJ2-2; 12 bases agree with TRBD2. The CDR3 spans 17 residues. V lost 3 bases, J lost 3 bases, and 5 bases stayed unmatched. Germline CDR1 reads LNHNV; CDR2 reads YYDKDF (reference sequence). CDR3 DNA sequence: TGTGCCACCAGCAGTCAACTAGCGGGAGGATACACCGGGGAGCTGTTTTTT. Its translation: CATSSQLAGGYTGELFF.

The chain is built from TRBV29-1 and TRBJ1-4; 8 nucleotides agree with TRBD1. The CDR3 is 16 amino acids. V gave up 4 bases and J gave up 13 bases; unmatched junction bases: 20. In germline, CDR1 is SQVTM, CDR2 ANQGSEA. In DNA, the CDR3 is TGCAGCGTTGGTGGTGGGTTAAGGACAGGGTACGATAGACTGTTTTTT. Its protein is CSVGGGLRTGYDRLFF.

The V call is TRBV7-9, the J call TRBJ1-5; D is undetermined. Looked up from germline, CDR1 is SEHNR and CDR2 is FQNEAQ (reference sequence). V lost 5 bases to trimming and J lost 7 bases, with 12 bases between them. The CDR3 contains 13 residues. This CDR3 is CASSPVAGQPQHF. For the CDR3, the DNA is TGTGCCAGCAGCCCCGTGGCGGGACAGCCCCAGCATTTT.

This clonotype was recorded only once. The chain links TRBV20-1 to TRBJ1-2; 7 bases align to TRBD1. The CDR3 runs 15 residues. Unmatched junction bases numbered 9, after V lost 3 bases and J lost 2 bases. Germline CDR1 is DFQATT and CDR2 is SNEGSKA (reference sequence). The CDR3 spells CSASEPGQRNYGYTF. CDR3 nucleotides: TGCAGTGCTAGCGAACCGGGACAGAGAAACTATGGCTACACCTTC.

The chain has TRBV5-6 and TRBJ1-1, with 7 bases aligning to TRBD1. Germline V gene lookup returns CDR1 SGHDT and CDR2 YYEEEE. Trimming cost V 0 bases and J 5 bases; bases outside gene matches: 7. The CDR3 consists of 15 residues. CDR3 region: CASSLVGQVGTEAFF. CDR3 in DNA: TGTGCCAGCAGCTTGGTCGGACAGGTTGGAACTGAAGCTTTCTTT.

This clonotype has a count of ten or more. V usage is TRBV9 and J usage is TRBJ2-7; D is tentatively TRBD1 or TRBD2 (6 bases each). Germline-derived CDR1 and CDR2 are SGDLS and YYNGEE. The CDR3 has 16 amino acids. Trimming pared 0 bases from V and 0 bases from J, leaving 13 bases between. The CDR3 region is CASSVGGAEHSYEQYF. The DNA of the CDR3 is TGTGCCAGCAGCGTAGGGGGGGCAGAGCACTCCTACGAGCAGTACTTC.